This TCR beta chain was captured in a study of T cell repertoires in cytomegalovirus infection. Study-wide background: HLA-C-restricted CMV epitopes, recently identified, and well-studied HLA-B-restricted ones were used by the study. Both CMV infection and a matching HLA type were indicated by public TCR beta signatures.

Points from the study as a whole: Cumulated frequencies of public TCR beta families served to identify carriers of CMV plus the relevant HLA. Dominant in the ex vivo response were TCR beta clonotypes restricted by HLA-C and specific for CMV.

Worth noting for this clonotype: Its antigen is unknown. This may come from a read error, since a much larger clone is one base off.

Germline loops: CDR1 SGHTA, CDR2 FQGNSA. This CDR3 is 15 amino acids long. TCRdb analysed the reads with MiXCR anew, one entry per CDR3 protein. The sample shows about 830,000 distinct CDR3 sequences, around a third of them seen only once. The sequence was obtained from a human donor in good health (CMV status not recorded). Some clones in this sample may be carry-over from other donors' samples. The chain uses TRBV7-2 and TRBJ2-5; a possible D gene is TRBD2 (6 bases). This specimen consisted of cultured CD8+ T cells from PBMCs, obtained from culture after CMV antigen stimulation. The CDR3: CAGSLRGYTQETQYF. Written as DNA, the CDR3 is TGTGCCGGCAGCCTACGGGGGTATACTCAAGAGACCCAGTACTTC.